The text below deals with one T cell receptor beta chain. This sample is drawn from a study of shared clonotypes between healthy human individuals. In the study overall: CD4 naive cells filled three plates per donor, CD4 memory three, CD8 naive two and CD8 memory one.

Germline V gives CDR1 MDHEN, CDR2 SYDVKM. V was trimmed by 6 bases and J by 12 bases, leaving 20 bases between them. CDR3 length equals 13 residues. Profiling relied on immunoSEQ multiplex PCR, and the TCRdb table lists in-frame clones only, not all of them. The table lists 550,000 to 750,000 clones, 95% to 96% of them singletons. Naive CD8 cells, CD45RO-negative and positively selected for CCR7, excluded terminally differentiated effector memory CD45RA+ cells. Donors, healthy HIV-negative adults, lacked recent acute infections or vaccinations. The chain recombines TRBV28 with TRBJ1-1, with TRBD1 as a possible D gene (6 bases). This clonotype was obtained from a woman aged 25-40 years in good health. Sequencing was carried out using naive CD8+ T cells sorted from blood. CDR3 sequence reads: CASRPRGGGLTFF. The CDR3 DNA follows: TGTGCCAGCAGGCCCAGGGGTGGGGGATTGACTTTCTTT.